The 24 T cell receptor beta chains presented below share a single source sample, sequenced in a study of blood T cell repertoires in COVID-19. Sequencing used immunoSEQ multiplex PCR; TCRdb keeps in-frame clones, though not all of them. This table holds 80,000 or so clones, 91% found once. The sample comprised peripheral blood. The receptors shown here come from a woman between 50 and 59 years old in a cohort sampled during active COVID-19.

The rearrangement links TRBV28 to TRBJ1-5, with D tentatively TRBD1 (5 bases). The CDR3 length is 15 residues. Germline CDR1 is MDHEN and CDR2 is SYDVKM. V was pared by 3 bases and J by 3 bases, with 12 bases between. In DNA form, the CDR3 reads TGTGCCAGCAGTTTTAGCGGGGGTTACAATCAGCCCCAGCATTTT. Translating it yields CASSFSGGYNQPQHF.

This chain links TRBV5-1 with TRBJ2-5, with TRBD1 matching over 8 bases. V trimming: 3 bases; J trimming: 3 bases; junction bases outside the gene matches: 16. Germline lookup yields CDR1 SGHRS and CDR2 YFSETQ. This CDR3 comprises 18 residues. DNA of the CDR3: TGCGCCAGCAGCTCTGCCCTCCAGGGGGCGCCCGGAAAAGAGACCCAGTACTTC. Translated: CASSSALQGAPGKETQYF. Full variable domain (remainder filled in from reference TRBV5-1 and TRBJ2-5): KAGVTQTPRYLIKTRGQQVTLSCSPISGHRSVSWYQQTPGQGLQFLFEYFSETQRNKGNFPGRFSGRQFSNSRSEMNVSTLELGDSALYLCASSSALQGAPGKETQYFGPGTRLLVL.

V is TRBV5-5 and J is TRBJ2-4; D remains ambiguous. The V and J ends lost 6 bases and 1 base respectively, with 5 bases between them. Germline CDR1 and CDR2: SGHKS and YYEKEE (reference sequence). The CDR3 covers 12 residues. Here the CDR3 DNA reads TGTGCCAGCACGGAGGCCAAAAACATTCAGTACTTC. This codes for CASTEAKNIQYF.

The gene calls are TRBV3-1 (or the pseudogene TRBV3-2) and TRBJ2-7; D is uncertain. The V end lost 0 bases, the J end lost 0 bases, and 9 bases lay between the germline ends. The CDR3 is made up of 15 amino acids. Germline CDR1 reads LGHDT; CDR2 reads YNNKEL (reference sequence). The CDR3 here is CASSQEVYPSYEQYF. DNA for the CDR3: TGTGCCAGCAGCCAAGAGGTCTACCCCTCCTACGAGCAGTACTTC.

The V and J genes are TRBV6-5 and TRBJ2-5; a possible D gene is TRBD1 (6 bases). CDR1 MNHEY and CDR2 SVGAGI come from the germline V gene. V shed 7 bases and J shed 9 bases, with 18 bases lying between them. This CDR3 spans 13 amino acids. The CDR3 here is CASKPQQGAAQYF. CDR3 DNA: TGTGCCAGCAAACCTCAACAGGGAGCTGCCCAGTACTTC.

V usage is TRBV3-1 (or the pseudogene TRBV3-2) and J usage is TRBJ2-7; 12 positions agree with TRBD2. Germline lookup yields CDR1 LGHDT and CDR2 YNNKEL (reference sequence). The CDR3 is 15 residues long. Unmatched junction bases numbered 4, after V lost 4 bases and J lost 3 bases. The CDR3 nucleotides read TGTGCCAGCAGCCGACGACTAGCGGGAGTCTACGAGCAGTACTTC. Its protein product is CASSRRLAGVYEQYF.

The rearrangement uses TRBV5-4 and TRBJ2-1; 13 bases are a match to TRBD2. V shed 4 bases, J shed 6 bases, and the junction held 4 bases outside the gene matches. Germline V gene sequence: CDR1 SGHNT, CDR2 YYREEE (reference sequence). This CDR3 has 15 residues. CDR3 protein: CASSQGLAGRNEQFF. The CDR3 DNA reads TGTGCCAGCAGCCAGGGACTAGCGGGGCGCAATGAGCAGTTCTTC.

The V and J genes are TRBV29-1 and TRBJ2-3; a possible D gene is TRBD2 (6 bases). Germline-derived CDR1 and CDR2 are SQVTM and ANQGSEA. This CDR3 spans 12 amino acids. V was pared by 4 bases and J by 11 bases, with 16 bases between. The CDR3 DNA is TGCAGCGTTGGTAGCGGTTCAGAGGGGCAGTATTTT. Amino acid sequence: CSVGSGSEGQYF.

The chain recombines TRBV28 with TRBJ2-2; TRBD1 matches at 8 bases. V trimming: 3 bases; J trimming: 5 bases; junction bases outside the gene matches: 8. From germline, CDR1 is MDHEN and CDR2 SYDVKM. This CDR3 is built from 16 residues. CDR3 DNA sequence: TGTGCCAGCAGTTTCCTGTCAGGGGGCGGGACCGGGGAGCTGTTTTTT. Its protein is CASSFLSGGGTGELFF.

The gene calls are TRBV28 and TRBJ1-1; a possible D gene is TRBD1 (6 bases). This CDR3 contains 15 residues. Germline loops: CDR1 MDHEN, CDR2 SYDVKM. V lost 6 bases to trimming and J lost 5 bases, with 19 bases between them. CDR3 protein: CASSSGGGTRTEAFF. CDR3 bases: TGTGCCAGCAGCTCGGGAGGGGGAACACGGACTGAAGCTTTCTTT.

V gene TRBV6-5 combines with J gene TRBJ1-2; maybe TRBD1 (5 bases). Germline V lookup: CDR1 MNHEY, CDR2 SVGAGI. The germline V and J ends were trimmed by 6 bases and 7 bases, with 21 bases remaining between them. The CDR3 extends over 15 amino acids. Here the CDR3 reads CASSPPGGDAGGYTF. CDR3 DNA sequence: TGTGCCAGCAGCCCGCCGGGGGGAGATGCTGGTGGCTACACCTTC.

This chain uses TRBV27 with TRBJ2-2, with 9 bases identical to TRBD1. CDR1 is MNHEY and CDR2 is SMNVEV in the germline V gene (reference sequence). The CDR3 contains 14 residues. Trimming took 5 bases from V and 5 from J; bases not matched to a gene: 3. In DNA form, the CDR3 reads TGTGCCAGCAGTGGGACAGGGTTAACCGGGGAGCTGTTTTTT. Its protein is CASSGTGLTGELFF.

The rearrangement uses TRBV5-4 and TRBJ1-3, with D tentatively TRBD1 (5 bases). V gave up 0 bases and J gave up 4 bases, with 11 bases separating them. This CDR3 region has 15 residues. CDR1 and CDR2 (germline): SGHNT, YYREEE (reference sequence). Here the CDR3 reads CASSLERGVGNTIYF. CDR3 sequence (DNA): TGTGCCAGCAGCTTGGAGCGGGGGGTAGGAAACACCATATATTTT.

V usage is TRBV29-1 and J usage is TRBJ2-7, with a possible D match to TRBD1 (6 bases). The V end lost 4 bases, the J end lost 11 bases, and 15 bases lay between the germline ends. This CDR3 is 11 amino acids long. From germline, CDR1 is SQVTM and CDR2 ANQGSEA. DNA for the CDR3: TGCAGCGTTGTCGCCTCAGGGGAGAAGTACTTC. Amino acids: CSVVASGEKYF.

This clone was seen once. The rearrangement joins TRBV6-6 to TRBJ1-4; tentatively, D is TRBD1 (5 bases). This CDR3 is 15 amino acids long. Germline V lookup: CDR1 MNHNY, CDR2 SVGAGI (reference sequence). Trimming left V 2 bases short and J 7 bases short, with 14 bases between. The chain's CDR3 is CASSYVIGGSEKLFF. For the CDR3, the DNA is TGTGCCAGCAGTTACGTGATCGGGGGGAGTGAAAAACTGTTTTTT.

V gene TRBV7-8 combines with J gene TRBJ2-1, with 12 bases that match TRBD1. Germline CDR1 reads SGHVS; CDR2 reads FQNEAQ. The CDR3 is 14 amino acids. Trimming removed 7 bases from V and 6 bases from J; junction bases left unmatched: 4. The CDR3: CASTGTGGGNEQFF. The CDR3 DNA reads as TGTGCCAGCACCGGGACAGGGGGCGGCAATGAGCAGTTCTTC. Using reference TRBV7-8 and TRBJ2-1 for the parts outside the CDR3, the full variable domain is GAGVSQSPRYKVAKRGQDVALRCDPISGHVSLFWYQQALGQGPEFLTYFQNEAQLDKSGLPSDRFFAERPEGSVSTLKIQRTQQEDSAVYLCASTGTGGGNEQFFGPGTRLTVL.

V usage is TRBV19 and J usage is TRBJ2-4; possibly TRBD1 for D (6 bases). V was cut by 5 bases and J by 7 bases, with 15 bases left in between. This CDR3 comprises 14 residues. Germline V gives CDR1 LNHDA, CDR2 SQIVND (reference sequence). CDR3 region: CASSPDSVWNIQYF. The CDR3 nucleotides read TGTGCCAGTAGTCCGGACAGCGTTTGGAACATTCAGTACTTC.

A single count supports this clone. This chain uses TRBV10-3 with TRBJ1-2; 10 nucleotides line up with TRBD1. Germline CDR1 and CDR2: ENHRY and SYGVKD. The CDR3 consists of 17 residues. The junction had 8 bases not matched to a gene; V was cut back by 0 bases and J by 4 bases. CDR3 residues: CAISESGIGQGGYGYTF. CDR3 nucleotides: TGTGCCATCAGTGAGTCTGGGATAGGACAGGGGGGCTATGGCTACACCTTC.

The V gene is TRBV2, the J gene TRBJ2-2, with TRBD1 matching 7 bases. Trimming cost V 4 bases and J 6 bases; bases outside gene matches: 14. The germline V gene encodes CDR1 SNHLY and CDR2 FYNNEI. This CDR3 is 17 amino acids long. CDR3 sequence: CASSVKGAHSFPGELFF. The CDR3 nucleotides read TGTGCCAGCAGTGTAAAGGGGGCTCATTCTTTCCCCGGGGAGCTGTTTTTT.

The chain combines TRBV21-1 with TRBJ2-7; TRBD2 is taken as the D call from the table, unchecked against the DNA. TRBV21-1 is a pseudogene segment. The CDR3 totals 17 residues. The CDR3 is CASSPTKAGTSYYEQYF. The CDR3, as DNA: TGTGCCAGCAGCCCAACTAAGGCCGGGACTAGTTACTACGAGCAGTACTTC.

The chain is built from TRBV5-1 and TRBJ2-1; 8 nucleotides line up with TRBD1. Looked up from germline, CDR1 is SGHRS and CDR2 is YFSETQ. The CDR3 spans 15 residues. Unmatched junction bases numbered 12, after V lost 6 bases and J lost 7 bases. The CDR3 DNA reads as TGCGCCAGCAACACCGGACAGGGATCGATAAATGAGCAGTTCTTC. The encoded protein is CASNTGQGSINEQFF.

V and J are TRBV1 and TRBJ1-1; the table calls TRBD1, which could not be checked here. TRBV1 is marked as a pseudogene. There are 15 residues in the CDR3. This CDR3 reads CTSSQEGQLNTEAFF. As DNA, the CDR3 is TGCACCAGCAGCCAAGAGGGACAGTTGAACACTGAAGCTTTCTTT.

The rearrangement uses TRBV7-2 and TRBJ2-7, with a possible D match to TRBD2 (5 bases). This CDR3 has 13 amino acids. CDR1 SGHTA and CDR2 FQGNSA come from the germline V gene. The V end lost 6 bases, the J end lost 6 bases, and 15 bases lay between the germline ends. The CDR3 DNA reads TGTGCCAGCAGTCAAGGTAGGCGGGCCGAGCAGTACTTC. Protein sequence: CASSQGRRAEQYF.

The CDR3 region is CASSLAVQGRNTIYF. The CDR3 bases are TGTGCCAGCAGCTTAGCGGTACAGGGGAGAAACACCATATATTTT. The chain has TRBV7-8 and TRBJ1-3; TRBD1 matches at 7 bases. Germline V gene sequence: CDR1 SGHVS, CDR2 FQNEAQ. The J segment lost 5 bases and the V segment lost 0 bases, leaving 4 bases of the junction unmatched. The CDR3 contains 15 residues.